This TCR beta chain is from a study of shared clonotypes between healthy human individuals. For this clone: Other DNA sequences within the sample encode an identical CDR3.

Germline loops: CDR1 SGHRS, CDR2 YFSETQ. This CDR3 is 14 amino acids long. The trim removed 0 bases at V and 7 bases at J, leaving 3 bases unmatched. The repertoire was sequenced with immunoSEQ multiplex PCR; TCRdb's copy has only in-frame clones and lacks some. The repertoire has millions of clones, approximately 94% of them found once; the top ten carry over 0.12%. The sequence derives from a young man in good health. Sequencing used naive CD4+ T cells sorted from blood. The subset: CD45RA+ positively selected. The chain uses TRBV5-1 and TRBJ1-4; the match to TRBD1 covers 7 bases. In DNA, the CDR3 is TGCGCCAGCAGCTTGGAAGGGGGCGTTGAAAAACTGTTTTTT. It codes for CASSLEGGVEKLFF.